This T cell receptor beta chain was sequenced for a study of blood T cell repertoires in COVID-19. The wider study: Researchers got acute and convalescent COVID-19 samples from the United States, Italy and Spain. PBMCs, B-cell-depleted T cells, or T cells provided the cDNA or gDNA that made up the material.

The authors' processing: Amplification of reference gene primers was used by the study to estimate nucleated cell counts. Assay: immunoSEQ multiplex PCR; the TCRdb copy retains only in-frame clones and omits some. V and J calls plus clone size are reproduced from that table; the DNA served to infer D and trimming. The sample consists of 35,000 to 55,000 clones, 89% of them appearing once. In germline, CDR1 is LGHDT, CDR2 YNNKEL (reference sequence). V was clipped by 4 bases and J by 8 bases; unmatched bases: 7. The CDR3 covers 13 residues. Sequenced: peripheral blood. The chain joins TRBV3-1 (or the pseudogene TRBV3-2) to TRBJ1-1; 7 bases map to TRBD1. This sequence originates from a man aged 65 to 79 with active COVID-19. CDR3 bases: TGTGCCAGCAGCCTCGGACAGGAAGGGGAAGCTTTCTTT. Protein product: CASSLGQEGEAFF.